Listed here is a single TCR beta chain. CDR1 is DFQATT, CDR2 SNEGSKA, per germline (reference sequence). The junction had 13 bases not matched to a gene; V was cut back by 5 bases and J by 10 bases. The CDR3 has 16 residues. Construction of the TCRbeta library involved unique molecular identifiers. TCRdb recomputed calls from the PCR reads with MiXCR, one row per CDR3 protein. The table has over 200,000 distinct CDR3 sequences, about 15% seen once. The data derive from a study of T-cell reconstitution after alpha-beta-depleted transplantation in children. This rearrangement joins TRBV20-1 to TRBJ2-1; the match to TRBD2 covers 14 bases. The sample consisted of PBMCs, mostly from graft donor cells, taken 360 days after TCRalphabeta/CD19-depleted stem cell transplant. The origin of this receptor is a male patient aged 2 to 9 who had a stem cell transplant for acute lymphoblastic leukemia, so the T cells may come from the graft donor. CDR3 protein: CSAGTRLAGGRGEQFF. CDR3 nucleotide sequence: TGCAGTGCTGGGACCCGACTAGCGGGGGGGCGAGGGGAGCAGTTCTTC.